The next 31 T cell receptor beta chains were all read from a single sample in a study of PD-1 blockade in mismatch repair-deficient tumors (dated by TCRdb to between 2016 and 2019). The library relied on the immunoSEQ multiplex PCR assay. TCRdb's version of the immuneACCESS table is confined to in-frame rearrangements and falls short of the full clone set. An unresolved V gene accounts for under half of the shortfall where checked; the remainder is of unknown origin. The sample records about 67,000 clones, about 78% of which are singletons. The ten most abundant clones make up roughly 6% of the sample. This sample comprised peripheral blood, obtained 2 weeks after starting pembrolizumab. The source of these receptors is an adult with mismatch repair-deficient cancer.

CDR3 in DNA: TGTGCCAGCAGCCAGGACCTCTTGGACACCGGGGAGCTGTTTTTT. It specifies CASSQDLLDTGELFF. The V and J genes are TRBV4-2 and TRBJ2-2; D gene uncertain. Germline values: CDR1 LGHNA, CDR2 YNFKEQ. Trimming stripped 3 bases from V and 3 bases from J, with 11 bases between. This CDR3 comprises 15 residues.

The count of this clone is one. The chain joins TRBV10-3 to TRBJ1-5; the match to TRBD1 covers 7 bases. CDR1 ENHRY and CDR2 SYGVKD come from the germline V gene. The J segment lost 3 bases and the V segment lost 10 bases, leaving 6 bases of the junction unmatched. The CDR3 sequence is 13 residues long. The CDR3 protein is CATQGQTNQPQHF. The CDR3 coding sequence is TGTGCCACCCAGGGACAGACCAATCAGCCCCAGCATTTT.

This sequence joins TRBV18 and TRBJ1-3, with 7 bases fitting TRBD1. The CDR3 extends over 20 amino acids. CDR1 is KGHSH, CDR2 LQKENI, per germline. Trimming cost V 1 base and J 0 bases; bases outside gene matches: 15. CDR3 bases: TGTGCCAGCTCACCACAATACGGGACAGTCAAAGCCCTCTCTGGAAACACCATATATTTT. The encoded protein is CASSPQYGTVKALSGNTIYF.

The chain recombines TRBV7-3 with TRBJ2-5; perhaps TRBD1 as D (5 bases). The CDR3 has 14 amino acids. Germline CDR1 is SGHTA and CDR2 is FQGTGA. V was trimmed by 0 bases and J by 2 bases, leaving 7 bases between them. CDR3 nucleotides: TGTGCCAGCAGCTTAACGGGGCCACAAGAGACCCAGTACTTC. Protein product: CASSLTGPQETQYF.

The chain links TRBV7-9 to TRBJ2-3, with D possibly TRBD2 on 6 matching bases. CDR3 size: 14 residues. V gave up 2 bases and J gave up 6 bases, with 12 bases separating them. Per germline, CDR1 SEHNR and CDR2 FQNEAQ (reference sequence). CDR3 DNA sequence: TGTGCCAGCAGCTTACGGGGGATGATGGATACGCAGTATTTT. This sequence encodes CASSLRGMMDTQYF. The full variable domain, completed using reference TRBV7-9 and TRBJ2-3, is DTGVSQNPRHKITKRGQNVTFRCDPISEHNRLYWYRQTLGQGPEFLTYFQNEAQLEKSRLLSDRFSAERPKGSFSTLEIQRTEQGDSAMYLCASSLRGMMDTQYFGPGTRLTVL.

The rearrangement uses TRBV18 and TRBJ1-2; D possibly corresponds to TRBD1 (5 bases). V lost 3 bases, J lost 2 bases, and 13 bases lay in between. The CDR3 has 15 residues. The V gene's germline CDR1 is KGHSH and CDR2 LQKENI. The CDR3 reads CASSPPGVENYGYTF. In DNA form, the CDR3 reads TGTGCCAGCTCACCCCCGGGGGTAGAGAACTATGGCTACACCTTC.

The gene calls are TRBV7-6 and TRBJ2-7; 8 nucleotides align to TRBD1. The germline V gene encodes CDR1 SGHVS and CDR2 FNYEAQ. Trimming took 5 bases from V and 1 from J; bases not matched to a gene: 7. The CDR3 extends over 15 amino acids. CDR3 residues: CASSLGTGMSYEQYF. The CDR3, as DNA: TGTGCCAGCAGCCTCGGGACAGGCATGTCCTACGAGCAGTACTTC.

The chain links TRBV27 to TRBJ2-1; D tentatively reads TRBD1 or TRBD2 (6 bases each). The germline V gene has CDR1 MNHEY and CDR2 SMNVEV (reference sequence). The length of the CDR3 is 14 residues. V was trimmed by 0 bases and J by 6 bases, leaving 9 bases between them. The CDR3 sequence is CASSLSEGGNEQFF. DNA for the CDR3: TGTGCCAGCAGTTTATCGGAGGGGGGCAATGAGCAGTTCTTC.

CDR3 residues: CASSPPDRLYQPQHF. DNA of the CDR3: TGCGCCAGCAGCCCTCCGGACAGGCTGTATCAGCCCCAGCATTTT. The gene calls are TRBV4-1 and TRBJ1-5; TRBD1 agrees at 7 bases. Germline V gene lookup returns CDR1 MGHRA and CDR2 YSYEKL. J gave up 5 bases and V 4 bases, and 8 bases lay outside the gene matches. CDR3 length: 15 residues.

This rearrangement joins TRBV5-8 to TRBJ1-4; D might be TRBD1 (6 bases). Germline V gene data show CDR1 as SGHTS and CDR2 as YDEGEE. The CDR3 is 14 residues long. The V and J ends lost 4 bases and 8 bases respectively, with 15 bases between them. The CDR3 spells CASSKGGPWEKLFF. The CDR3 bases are TGTGCCAGCAGCAAGGGGGGGCCTTGGGAAAAACTGTTTTTT. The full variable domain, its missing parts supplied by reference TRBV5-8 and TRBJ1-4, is EAGVTQSPTHLIKTRGQQATLRCSPISGHTSVYWYQQALGLGLQFLLWYDEGEERNRGNFPPRFSGRQFPNYSSELNVNALELEDSALYLCASSKGGPWEKLFFGSGTQLSVL.

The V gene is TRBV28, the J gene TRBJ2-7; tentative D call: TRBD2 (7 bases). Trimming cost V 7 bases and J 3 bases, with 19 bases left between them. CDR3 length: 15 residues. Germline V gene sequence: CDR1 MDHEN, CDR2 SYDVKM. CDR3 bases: TGTGCCAGCACCCCTTGGGGGGGCCGGAGCTACGAGCAGTACTTC. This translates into CASTPWGGRSYEQYF.

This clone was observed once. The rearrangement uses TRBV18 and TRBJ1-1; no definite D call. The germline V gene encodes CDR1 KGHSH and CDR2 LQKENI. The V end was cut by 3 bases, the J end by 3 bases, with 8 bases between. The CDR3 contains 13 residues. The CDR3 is CASSPREHTEAFF. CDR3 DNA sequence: TGTGCCAGCTCACCCCGGGAGCACACTGAAGCTTTCTTT. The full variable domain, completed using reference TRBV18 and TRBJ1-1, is NAGVMQNPRHLVRRRGQEARLRCSPMKGHSHVYWYRQLPEEGLKFMVYLQKENIIDESGMPKERFSAEFPKEGPSILRIQQVVRGDSAAYFCASSPREHTEAFFGQGTRLTVV.

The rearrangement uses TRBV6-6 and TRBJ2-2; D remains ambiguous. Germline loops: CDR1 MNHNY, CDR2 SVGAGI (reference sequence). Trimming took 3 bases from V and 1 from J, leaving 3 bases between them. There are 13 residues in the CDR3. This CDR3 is CASSYQNTGELFF. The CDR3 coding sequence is TGTGCCAGCAGTTATCAGAACACCGGGGAGCTGTTTTTT.

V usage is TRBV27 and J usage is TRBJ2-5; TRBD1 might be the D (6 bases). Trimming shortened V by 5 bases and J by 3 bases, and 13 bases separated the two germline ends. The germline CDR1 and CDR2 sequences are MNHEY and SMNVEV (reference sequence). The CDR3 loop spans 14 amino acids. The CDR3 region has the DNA TGTGCCAGCAGTCCCTACAGGGAGAAAGAGACCCAGTACTTC. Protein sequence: CASSPYREKETQYF.

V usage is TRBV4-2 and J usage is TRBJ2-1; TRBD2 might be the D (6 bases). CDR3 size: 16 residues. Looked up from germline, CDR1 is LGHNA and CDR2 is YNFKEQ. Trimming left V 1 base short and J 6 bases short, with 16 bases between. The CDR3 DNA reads TGTGCCAGCAGCCAAGCTCCTAGCGCTTCTGGCAATGAGCAGTTCTTC. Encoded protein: CASSQAPSASGNEQFF.

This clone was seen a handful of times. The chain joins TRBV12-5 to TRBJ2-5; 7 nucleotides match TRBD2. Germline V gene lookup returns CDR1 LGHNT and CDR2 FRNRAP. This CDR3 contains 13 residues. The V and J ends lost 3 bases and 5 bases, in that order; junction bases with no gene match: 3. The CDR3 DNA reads TGTGCTAGTGGTTTCGGGGGAGGGGAGACCCAGTACTTC. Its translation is CASGFGGGETQYF.

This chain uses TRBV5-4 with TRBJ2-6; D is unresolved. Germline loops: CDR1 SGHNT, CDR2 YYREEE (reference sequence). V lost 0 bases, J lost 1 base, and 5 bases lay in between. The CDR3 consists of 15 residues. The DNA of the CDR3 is TGTGCCAGCAGCTTGGAGGTTTCTGGGGCCAACGTCCTGACTTTC. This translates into CASSLEVSGANVLTF.

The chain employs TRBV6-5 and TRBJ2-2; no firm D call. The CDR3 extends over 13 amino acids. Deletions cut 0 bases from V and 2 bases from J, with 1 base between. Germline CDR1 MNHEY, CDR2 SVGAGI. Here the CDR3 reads CASSYSNTGELFF. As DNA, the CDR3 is TGTGCCAGCAGTTACTCAAACACCGGGGAGCTGTTTTTT.

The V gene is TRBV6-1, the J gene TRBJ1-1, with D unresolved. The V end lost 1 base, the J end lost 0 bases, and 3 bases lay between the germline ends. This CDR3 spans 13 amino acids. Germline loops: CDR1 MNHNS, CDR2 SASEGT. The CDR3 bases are TGTGCCAGCAGTGAAGAGCTGAACACTGAAGCTTTCTTT. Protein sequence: CASSEELNTEAFF.

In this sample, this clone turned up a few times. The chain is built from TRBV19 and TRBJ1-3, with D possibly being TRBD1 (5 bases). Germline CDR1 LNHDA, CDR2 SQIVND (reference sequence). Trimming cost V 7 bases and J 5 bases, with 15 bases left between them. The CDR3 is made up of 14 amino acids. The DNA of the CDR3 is TGTGCCAGTACGGTGCAGGGAGACAGAAACACCATATATTTT. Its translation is CASTVQGDRNTIYF. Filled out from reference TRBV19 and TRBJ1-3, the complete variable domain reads DGGITQSPKYLFRKEGQNVTLSCEQNLNHDAMYWYRQDPGQGLRLIYYSQIVNDFQKGDIAEGYSVSREKKESFPLTVTSAQKNPTAFYLCASTVQGDRNTIYFGEGSWLTVV.

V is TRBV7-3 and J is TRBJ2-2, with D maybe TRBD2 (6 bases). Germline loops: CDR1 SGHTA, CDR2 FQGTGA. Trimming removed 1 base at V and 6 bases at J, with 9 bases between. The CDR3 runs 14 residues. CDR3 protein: CASSLNRGSGELFF. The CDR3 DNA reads TGTGCCAGCAGCTTAAATCGGGGGTCCGGGGAGCTGTTTTTT.

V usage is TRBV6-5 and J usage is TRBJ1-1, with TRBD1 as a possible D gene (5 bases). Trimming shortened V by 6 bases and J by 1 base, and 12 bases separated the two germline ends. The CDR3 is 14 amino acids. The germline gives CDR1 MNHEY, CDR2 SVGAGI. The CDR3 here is CASRRTSGNTEAFF. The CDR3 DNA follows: TGTGCCAGCAGGCGGACAAGTGGGAACACTGAAGCTTTCTTT.

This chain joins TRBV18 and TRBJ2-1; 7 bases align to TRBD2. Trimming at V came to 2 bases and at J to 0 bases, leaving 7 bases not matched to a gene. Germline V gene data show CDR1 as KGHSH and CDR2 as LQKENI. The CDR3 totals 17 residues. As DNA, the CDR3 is TGTGCCAGCTCACCAACTGCGGGCGGGAGCTCCTACAATGAGCAGTTCTTC. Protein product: CASSPTAGGSSYNEQFF.

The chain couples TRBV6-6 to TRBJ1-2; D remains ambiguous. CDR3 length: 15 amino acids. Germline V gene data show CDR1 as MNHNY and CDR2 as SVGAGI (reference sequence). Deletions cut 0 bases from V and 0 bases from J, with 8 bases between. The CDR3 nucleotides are TGTGCCAGCAGTTACTCCCAGACCACTAACTATGGCTACACCTTC. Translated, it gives CASSYSQTTNYGYTF.

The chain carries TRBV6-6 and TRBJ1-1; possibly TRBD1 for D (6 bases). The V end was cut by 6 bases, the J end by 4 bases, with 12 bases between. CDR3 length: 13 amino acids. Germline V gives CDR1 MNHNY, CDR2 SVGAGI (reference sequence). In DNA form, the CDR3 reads TGTGCCAGCAGCACGGACAGCCCCACTGAAGCTTTCTTT. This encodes CASSTDSPTEAFF.

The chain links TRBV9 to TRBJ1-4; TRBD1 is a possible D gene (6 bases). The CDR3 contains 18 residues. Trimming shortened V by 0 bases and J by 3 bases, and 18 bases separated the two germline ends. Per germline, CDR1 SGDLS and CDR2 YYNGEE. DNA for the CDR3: TGTGCCAGCAGCGTAGCTACCGGACAGACGTTCGCTAATGAAAAACTGTTTTTT. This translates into CASSVATGQTFANEKLFF. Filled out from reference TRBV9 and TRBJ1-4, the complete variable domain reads DSGVTQTPKHLITATGQRVTLRCSPRSGDLSVYWYQQSLDQGLQFLIQYYNGEERAKGNILERFSAQQFPDLHSELNLSSLELGDSALYFCASSVATGQTFANEKLFFGSGTQLSVL.

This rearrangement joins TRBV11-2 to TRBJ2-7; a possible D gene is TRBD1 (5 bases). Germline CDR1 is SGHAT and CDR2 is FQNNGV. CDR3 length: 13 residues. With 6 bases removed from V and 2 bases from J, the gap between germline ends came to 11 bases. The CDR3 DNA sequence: TGTGCCAGCAGTTTTGGACAAGCCTACGAGCAGTACTTC. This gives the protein CASSFGQAYEQYF.

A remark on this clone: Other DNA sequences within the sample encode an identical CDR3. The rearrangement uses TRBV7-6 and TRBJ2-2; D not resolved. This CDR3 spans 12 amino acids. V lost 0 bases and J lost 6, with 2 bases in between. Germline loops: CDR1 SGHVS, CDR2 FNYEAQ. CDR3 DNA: TGTGCCAGCAGCTTAGCTCCCGGGGAGCTGTTTTTT. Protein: CASSLAPGELFF.

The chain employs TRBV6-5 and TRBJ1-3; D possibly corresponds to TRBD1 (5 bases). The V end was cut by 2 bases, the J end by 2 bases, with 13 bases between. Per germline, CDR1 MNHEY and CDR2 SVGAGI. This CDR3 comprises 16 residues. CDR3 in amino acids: CASSYKGTITGNTIYF. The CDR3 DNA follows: TGTGCCAGCAGTTACAAGGGGACGATAACTGGAAACACCATATATTTT.

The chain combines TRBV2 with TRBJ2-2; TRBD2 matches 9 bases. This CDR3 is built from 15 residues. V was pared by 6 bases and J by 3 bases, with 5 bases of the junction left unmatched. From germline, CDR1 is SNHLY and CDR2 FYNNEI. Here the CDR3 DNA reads TGTGCCAGCAGAAAAGCGGGAGGTTACACCGGGGAGCTGTTTTTT. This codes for CASRKAGGYTGELFF.

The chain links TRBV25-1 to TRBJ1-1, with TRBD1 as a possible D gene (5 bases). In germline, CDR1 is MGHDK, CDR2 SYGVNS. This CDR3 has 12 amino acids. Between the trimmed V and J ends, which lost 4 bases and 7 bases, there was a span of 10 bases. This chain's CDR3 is CASSARVSEAFF. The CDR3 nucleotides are TGTGCCAGCAGTGCCAGGGTTAGTGAAGCTTTCTTT.